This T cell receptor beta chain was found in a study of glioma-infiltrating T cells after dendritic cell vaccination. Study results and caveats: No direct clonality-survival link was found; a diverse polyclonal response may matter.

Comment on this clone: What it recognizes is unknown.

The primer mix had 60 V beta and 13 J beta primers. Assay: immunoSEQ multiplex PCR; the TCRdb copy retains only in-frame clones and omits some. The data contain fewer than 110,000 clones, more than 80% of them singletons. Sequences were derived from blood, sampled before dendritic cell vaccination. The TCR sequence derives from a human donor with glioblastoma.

CDR3 residues: CASSQAQVVGTYEQYF. The CDR3 DNA sequence: TGCGCCAGCAGCCAAGCCCAGGTAGTCGGGACCTACGAGCAGTACTTC. This chain joins TRBV4-1 and TRBJ2-7, with D maybe TRBD2 (5 bases). Trimming pared 1 base from V and 2 bases from J, leaving 15 bases between. CDR1 is MGHRA, CDR2 YSYEKL, per germline. The CDR3 extends over 16 amino acids.